This T cell receptor beta chain stems from a study of cytomegalovirus exposure and HLA in healthy donors. CDR1 and CDR2 (germline): ENHRY, SYGVKD. CDR3 length: 14 amino acids. The V gene lost 4 bases and the J gene lost 0 bases, with 7 bases spanning the gap. PCR was performed using 60 Vbeta and 13 Jbeta primers. In the original analysis: A later analysis tallied about 80 million unique TCR beta chains, around 11 million of them shared. Produced via immunoSEQ multiplex PCR; TCRdb's table is partial and in-frame only. For V, J and clone size, that table is used; D and trimming come from the DNA. Counted here are 75,000 to 95,000 clones, about 83% occurring once; the ten biggest clones make up roughly 5.3%.

The specimen was PBMCs. This sequence originates from a young woman in good health and CMV-seropositive. V and J are TRBV10-3 and TRBJ2-4; no clear D gene. The CDR3 reads CAISGDVAKNIQYF. For the CDR3, the DNA is TGTGCCATCAGTGGAGATGTAGCCAAAAACATTCAGTACTTC.